This T cell receptor beta chain is drawn from a study of vaccination effects on CD4 cells after COVID-19. Libraries were prepared by immunoSEQ multiplex PCR; TCRdb keeps only in-frame clonotypes and omits some of them. This table holds over 55,000 clones, about four fifths found once. Of note for this clone: What it binds is not known.

Germline CDR1 is SGHTA and CDR2 is FQGTGA. The ends were cut back, 4 bases at V and 9 bases at J, with 12 bases in the middle. The CDR3 extends over 13 amino acids. Viral peptide pool expansion of antigen-specific CD4+ T cells preceded sequencing in the ViraFEST assay. Isolation of CD4+ T cells took place after ten to eleven days of culture. All vaccine recipients tested negative for nucleocapsid antibodies and had never contracted SARS-CoV-2 infection. Supplemented with roughly 9 IU/ml IL-2 and 9.5 to 10 ug/ml peptides, about 2 million PBMC per well were kept in culture. The gene calls are TRBV7-3 and TRBJ2-2, with D hard to call. Sample: CD4+ T cells from PBMCs cultured with HCoV-229E spike peptides, taken before COVID-19 vaccination. The source of this sequence is a human donor who received a COVID-19 vaccine. CDR3 protein: CASSSPEDRELFF. In DNA, the CDR3 is TGTGCCAGCAGCTCCCCGGAAGATCGGGAGCTGTTTTTT.